The 31 T cell receptor beta chains listed next were all sequenced from one sample in a study of cytomegalovirus exposure and HLA in healthy donors. Primers: 60 Vbeta forward and 13 Jbeta reverse. The protocol was immunoSEQ multiplex PCR, while the TCRdb copy is restricted to in-frame clones and leaves out a portion. This sample's table has 55,000 to 75,000 clones. The source material was PBMCs. Receptors were obtained from a male donor in good health and CMV-seronegative.

The rearrangement links TRBV28 to TRBJ1-6, with a possible D match to TRBD1 (6 bases). The germline gives CDR1 MDHEN, CDR2 SYDVKM. The CDR3 runs 15 residues. V lost 2 bases to trimming and J lost 10 bases, with 15 bases between them. The CDR3 region has the DNA TGTGCCAGCAGTTTAGGCCAGGGGATGGTGTCACCCCTCCACTTT. It specifies CASSLGQGMVSPLHF.

The rearrangement joins TRBV5-1 to TRBJ1-2; 8 nucleotides agree with TRBD1. After removal of 0 bases from V and 6 bases from J, the junction contained 4 bases not matched to a gene. Germline V gene lookup returns CDR1 SGHRS and CDR2 YFSETQ. The CDR3 has 14 residues. CDR3 in amino acids: CASSLGQGWDGYTF. In DNA form, the CDR3 reads TGCGCCAGCAGCTTGGGACAGGGGTGGGATGGCTACACCTTC. Looking up the rest from reference TRBV5-1 and TRBJ1-2 gives the full variable domain: KAGVTQTPRYLIKTRGQQVTLSCSPISGHRSVSWYQQTPGQGLQFLFEYFSETQRNKGNFPGRFSGRQFSNSRSEMNVSTLELGDSALYLCASSLGQGWDGYTFGSGTRLTVV.

The chain couples TRBV7-2 to TRBJ1-6; D gene ambiguous. Looked up from germline, CDR1 is SGHTA and CDR2 is FQGNSA. CDR3 size: 11 residues. The V and J ends lost 8 bases and 8 bases respectively, with 7 bases between them. The CDR3 protein is CASGSYSPLHF. The CDR3 region has the DNA TGTGCCAGCGGCTCCTATTCACCCCTCCACTTT.

CDR3 residues: CATSGKLRTPYTF. CDR3 coding DNA: TGTGCCACCAGCGGAAAACTAAGGACACCTTACACCTTC. This chain uses TRBV15 with TRBJ1-2; possible D gene TRBD1, 5 bases. This CDR3 has 13 amino acids. The germline V gene encodes CDR1 LNHNV and CDR2 YYDKDF (reference sequence). The V and J ends lost 5 bases and 11 bases respectively, with 18 bases between them.

The CDR3 region has the DNA TGTGCCAGCAGCTTACAGGGAGGTGGTAATTCACCCCTCCACTTT. Translating it yields CASSLQGGGNSPLHF. V gene TRBV11-2 combines with J gene TRBJ1-6, with D possibly matching TRBD1 (5 bases). From germline, CDR1 is SGHAT and CDR2 FQNNGV. The V end was cut by 2 bases, the J end by 6 bases, with 11 bases between. The length of the CDR3 is 15 residues.

The chain links TRBV5-1 to TRBJ1-2; no firm D call. V gave up 0 bases and J gave up 2 bases, with 5 bases separating them. The germline CDR1 and CDR2 sequences are SGHRS and YFSETQ. The CDR3 is made up of 13 amino acids. CDR3 sequence: CASSLGQNYGYTF. CDR3 nucleotides: TGCGCCAGCAGCTTGGGGCAAAACTATGGCTACACCTTC. Combining the CDR3 with reference TRBV5-1 and TRBJ1-2 gives the whole variable domain KAGVTQTPRYLIKTRGQQVTLSCSPISGHRSVSWYQQTPGQGLQFLFEYFSETQRNKGNFPGRFSGRQFSNSRSEMNVSTLELGDSALYLCASSLGQNYGYTFGSGTRLTVV.

The genes are TRBV27 and TRBJ2-7; 15 nucleotides match TRBD2. CDR1 is MNHEY and CDR2 is SMNVEV in the germline V gene (reference sequence). V lost 5 bases to trimming and J lost 3 bases; unmatched junction nucleotides: 14. The length of the CDR3 is 19 residues. The CDR3 sequence is CASSPSGTSGRPYHYEQYF. CDR3 coding DNA: TGTGCCAGCAGTCCTTCGGGGACTAGCGGGAGGCCATACCACTACGAGCAGTACTTC.

The V and J genes are TRBV9 and TRBJ2-1; D is perhaps TRBD2 (5 bases). CDR1 is SGDLS, CDR2 YYNGEE, per germline. Trimming took 7 bases from V and 0 from J, leaving 11 bases between them. The CDR3 runs 14 residues. The CDR3 region has the DNA TGTGCCAGCGCGAGCGGAGCCTCCTACAATGAGCAGTTCTTC. Its protein is CASASGASYNEQFF.

The chain uses TRBV11-2 and TRBJ1-1; D unclear. Trimming pared 1 base from V and 1 base from J, leaving 7 bases between. CDR3 size: 14 residues. Germline V gene lookup returns CDR1 SGHAT and CDR2 FQNNGV. The CDR3: CASSLVAENTEAFF. In nucleotides, the CDR3 is TGTGCCAGCAGCTTAGTGGCAGAGAACACTGAAGCTTTCTTT.

The rearrangement uses TRBV5-4 and TRBJ2-1; 11 bases fit TRBD1. This CDR3 is 19 amino acids long. With 2 bases clipped from V and 5 bases from J, the junction kept 15 bases outside the gene matches. CDR1 and CDR2 from the germline V gene are SGHNT and YYREEE (reference sequence). The CDR3 sequence: CASSFLDRGLPGRDNEQFF. CDR3 DNA: TGTGCCAGCAGCTTTTTGGACAGGGGGCTCCCGGGGCGCGACAATGAGCAGTTCTTC.

The V call is TRBV7-6, the J call TRBJ2-7; 9 bases align to TRBD1. Germline lookup yields CDR1 SGHVS and CDR2 FNYEAQ. V shed 4 bases, J shed 1 base, and the junction held 5 bases outside the gene matches. This CDR3 comprises 15 residues. The CDR3 DNA follows: TGTGCCAGCAGCTCCCGGGACAGGGAGTCCTACGAGCAGTACTTC. Encoded protein: CASSSRDRESYEQYF. Full variable domain (outside the CDR3, taken from reference TRBV7-6 and TRBJ2-7): GAGVSQSPRYKVTKRGQDVALRCDPISGHVSLYWYRQALGQGPEFLTYFNYEAQQDKSGLPNDRFSAERPEGSISTLTIQRTEQRDSAMYRCASSSRDRESYEQYFGPGTRLTVT.

The chain carries TRBV10-3 and TRBJ2-1, with a weak D call TRBD2 (6 bases). This CDR3 comprises 15 residues. Germline CDR1 is ENHRY and CDR2 is SYGVKD. Deletions cut 1 base from V and 5 bases from J, with 12 bases between. CDR3 nucleotides: TGTGCCATCAGTGAGTTTGGGGGGTCCGACAATGAGCAGTTCTTC. Encoded protein: CAISEFGGSDNEQFF.

The chain recombines TRBV19 with TRBJ1-5; D gene ambiguous. The CDR3 spans 15 residues. Between the trimmed V and J ends, which lost 3 bases and 5 bases, there was a span of 14 bases. From germline, CDR1 is LNHDA and CDR2 SQIVND (reference sequence). The CDR3 region is CASSIFTLGYQPQHF. CDR3 sequence (DNA): TGTGCCAGTAGTATCTTTACCCTCGGTTATCAGCCCCAGCATTTT.

This chain links TRBV5-4 with TRBJ2-3; D not resolved. The CDR3 consists of 13 residues. CDR1 is SGHNT and CDR2 is YYREEE in the germline V gene (reference sequence). V was pared by 4 bases and J by 1 base, with 7 bases between. The CDR3 DNA sequence: TGTGCCAGCAGCCCGGTCGGCACAGATACGCAGTATTTT. Translation: CASSPVGTDTQYF.

This chain links TRBV4-3 with TRBJ1-4; 8 bases fit TRBD1. Losses at the gene ends were 4 bases for V and 8 bases for J; bases not matched to a gene: 9. This CDR3 has 15 residues. Germline loops: CDR1 LGHNA, CDR2 YSLEER. CDR3 loop: CASSRTGTGAEKLFF. CDR3 DNA: TGCGCCAGCAGCCGGACCGGGACAGGAGCGGAAAAACTGTTTTTT.

About this clone: One end of the junction is discordant with germline, which a read error may explain. Other DNA sequences in this specimen translate into the identical CDR3. This chain joins TRBV5-4 and TRBJ1-6; 10 bases are a match to TRBD1. The CDR3 runs 16 residues. Germline V lookup: CDR1 SGHNT, CDR2 YYREEE (reference sequence). The CDR3 spells CASSLDRGIGNSPLHF. CDR3 nucleotides: TGTGCCAGCAGCCTGGACAGGGGGATTGGTAATTCACCCCTACACTTT.

The V call is TRBV5-6, the J call TRBJ1-2, with 8 bases fitting TRBD1. Germline lookup yields CDR1 SGHDT and CDR2 YYEEEE. The CDR3 is made up of 14 amino acids. The V segment lost 0 bases and the J segment 6 bases; nucleotides outside the gene matches: 4. CDR3 loop: CASSLGGRGHGYTF. The CDR3, as DNA: TGTGCCAGCAGCTTGGGGGGCAGGGGGCATGGCTACACCTTC. Full variable domain (outside the CDR3, taken from reference TRBV5-6 and TRBJ1-2): DAGVTQSPTHLIKTRGQQVTLRCSPKSGHDTVSWYQQALGQGPQFIFQYYEEEERQRGNFPDRFSGHQFPNYSSELNVNALLLGDSALYLCASSLGGRGHGYTFGSGTRLTVV.

Details on this clone: Germline is not matched at one junction end, which may reflect a read error. The rearrangement links TRBV28 to TRBJ1-6; possibly TRBD1 for D (5 bases). In germline, CDR1 is MDHEN, CDR2 SYDVKM. This CDR3 contains 14 residues. CDR3 bases: TGTGCCAGCCGACAGTCACTGGGGAATTCACCCCTCCGCTTT. Translated: CASRQSLGNSPLRF.

The V and J genes are TRBV11-2 and TRBJ2-7; 13 bases map to TRBD2. The J segment lost 2 bases and the V segment lost 3 bases, leaving 7 bases of the junction unmatched. Germline V gene data show CDR1 as SGHAT and CDR2 as FQNNGV. This CDR3 has 17 amino acids. The CDR3 reads CASSFTQGTSGTYEQYF. In nucleotides, the CDR3 is TGTGCCAGCAGCTTCACCCAAGGGACTAGCGGGACCTACGAGCAGTACTTC.

The chain links TRBV28 to TRBJ1-1; a possible D gene is TRBD1 (6 bases). This CDR3 contains 16 residues. Trimming took off 7 bases at V and 0 bases at J, with 18 bases between the two ends. CDR1 and CDR2 from the germline V gene are MDHEN and SYDVKM. The CDR3 nucleotides read TGTGCCAGCATGGGTTCCCAGGGGATCATGAACACTGAAGCTTTCTTT. Protein: CASMGSQGIMNTEAFF. The variable domain in full, completed from reference TRBV28 and TRBJ1-1, reads DVKVTQSSRYLVKRTGEKVFLECVQDMDHENMFWYRQDPGLGLRLIYFSYDVKMKEKGDIPEGYSVSREKKERFSLILESASTNQTSMYLCASMGSQGIMNTEAFFGQGTRLTVV.

This chain uses TRBV5-1 with TRBJ1-4; D possibly corresponds to TRBD1 (6 bases). With 2 bases removed from V and 5 bases from J, the gap between germline ends came to 10 bases. CDR3 length: 14 residues. The germline V gene encodes CDR1 SGHRS and CDR2 YFSETQ. The CDR3 DNA follows: TGCGCCAGCAGCTTCGGCCAGGGGAATGAAAAACTGTTTTTT. Its translation is CASSFGQGNEKLFF.

The chain joins TRBV18 to TRBJ2-5; TRBD1 agrees at 8 bases. Germline CDR1 and CDR2: KGHSH and LQKENI. The CDR3 extends over 16 amino acids. The V segment lost 6 bases and the J segment 5 bases; nucleotides outside the gene matches: 14. The CDR3, as DNA: TGTGCCAGCTCCCTAGGACAGGGCAGCGGAGTGGAGACCCAGTACTTC. This codes for CASSLGQGSGVETQYF.

This chain uses TRBV5-1 with TRBJ2-7, with 10 bases fitting TRBD1. Germline V lookup: CDR1 SGHRS, CDR2 YFSETQ. The V gene end was trimmed by 2 bases and the J gene end by 6 bases; junction bases not matched to a gene: 14. The CDR3 has 17 amino acids. This CDR3 reads CASSLTGTGDSPSEQYF. The CDR3, as DNA: TGCGCCAGCAGCTTAACCGGGACAGGGGATAGCCCTAGCGAGCAGTACTTC. Combining the CDR3 with reference TRBV5-1 and TRBJ2-7 gives the whole variable domain KAGVTQTPRYLIKTRGQQVTLSCSPISGHRSVSWYQQTPGQGLQFLFEYFSETQRNKGNFPGRFSGRQFSNSRSEMNVSTLELGDSALYLCASSLTGTGDSPSEQYFGPGTRLTVT.

A word on this clone: Sequence at one end of the junction differs from germline and may be a read error. The chain joins TRBV4-3 to TRBJ2-3; TRBD2 matches at 8 bases. The CDR3 has 17 residues. CDR1 is LGHNA and CDR2 is YSLEER in the germline V gene. CDR3 sequence: CASSPQPGLVTPDKQYF. As DNA, the CDR3 is TGCGCCAGCAGCCCACAGCCGGGACTAGTAACCCCAGATAAGCAGTATTTT.

The V gene is TRBV6-5, the J gene TRBJ1-5; possible D gene TRBD1, 5 bases. Trimming removed 7 bases from V and 3 bases from J, with 16 bases in between. CDR3 size: 15 residues. The germline V gene encodes CDR1 MNHEY and CDR2 SVGAGI. CDR3 sequence (DNA): TGTGCCAGCACCACTGGTGTGACAGTCAATCAGCCCCAGCATTTT. This sequence encodes CASTTGVTVNQPQHF.

The chain links TRBV10-3 to TRBJ2-7, with 10 bases matching TRBD1. This CDR3 is built from 16 residues. Per germline, CDR1 ENHRY and CDR2 SYGVKD. Trimming cost V 3 bases and J 2 bases; bases outside gene matches: 7. Here the CDR3 DNA reads TGTGCCATCAGTGACCCGGGACAGGGGATAGCCTACGAGCAGTACTTC. This gives the protein CAISDPGQGIAYEQYF.

The J gene is TRBJ2-1, the V gene TRBV13; 8 bases line up with TRBD1. The CDR3 sequence is 17 residues long. Losses at the gene ends were 2 bases for V and 5 bases for J; bases not matched to a gene: 11. Germline CDR1 reads PRHDT; CDR2 reads FYEKMQ (reference sequence). CDR3 nucleotide sequence: TGTGCCAGCAGCTTATCGGCAAGGACAGGGAGAGACAATGAGCAGTTCTTC. It translates to CASSLSARTGRDNEQFF.

V gene TRBV19 combines with J gene TRBJ2-1, with a tentative D call TRBD1 (5 bases). V lost 3 bases to trimming and J lost 5 bases, with 14 bases between them. CDR3 length: 15 amino acids. Germline V gene lookup returns CDR1 LNHDA and CDR2 SQIVND (reference sequence). The CDR3 is CASSIRAGINNEQFF. In DNA, the CDR3 is TGTGCCAGTAGTATCCGGGCAGGGATCAACAATGAGCAGTTCTTC.

This chain uses TRBV6-6 with TRBJ1-3; TRBD1 matches at 9 bases. The V gene end was trimmed by 6 bases and the J gene end by 4 bases; junction bases not matched to a gene: 7. The CDR3 loop spans 15 amino acids. Germline CDR1 is MNHNY and CDR2 is SVGAGI (reference sequence). CDR3 nucleotides: TGTGCCAGCAGACTACAGGGGGCGCAAGGAAACACCATATATTTT. It yields the protein CASRLQGAQGNTIYF.

The rearrangement uses TRBV15 and TRBJ1-4, with TRBD1 identical over 8 bases. Germline-derived CDR1 and CDR2 are LNHNV and YYDKDF (reference sequence). V shed 8 bases and J 1 base; nucleotides not matched to a gene: 9. This CDR3 comprises 16 residues. The CDR3 DNA sequence: TGTGCCACCGGGAACAGGGGGGGAGGAACTAATGAAAAACTGTTTTTT. It translates to CATGNRGGGTNEKLFF.

This chain uses TRBV27 with TRBJ2-5; 10 nucleotides match TRBD1. CDR3 length equals 15 residues. J gave up 1 base and V 5 bases, and 4 bases lay outside the gene matches. Germline V lookup: CDR1 MNHEY, CDR2 SMNVEV (reference sequence). The CDR3 nucleotides read TGTGCCAGCAGTCAAGGGGACAGGGGCCAAGAGACCCAGTACTTC. Translation: CASSQGDRGQETQYF.